This T cell receptor (beta chain) came from a study of blood T cell repertoires in COVID-19. Here immunoSEQ multiplex PCR was the method, and the copy in TCRdb shows in-frame clones only, minus some. The sample gives 350,000 or so clones, about four fifths of which show up once; almost 3% is in the top ten. This CDR3 is built from 14 residues. The ends lost 2 bases at V and 4 bases at J; junction bases unmatched: 2. Germline-derived CDR1 and CDR2 are GTSNPN and SVGIG (reference sequence). This clone was observed once. The sequenced sample consisted of peripheral blood. The sequence came from a man aged 25 to 40 with active or convalescent COVID-19. This chain joins TRBV30 and TRBJ2-1; TRBD2 aligns across 10 bases. CDR3: CAWSPGLAYNEQFF. In DNA form, the CDR3 reads TGTGCCTGGAGTCCGGGACTAGCGTACAATGAGCAGTTCTTC.